Below are 10 T cell receptor beta chains sequenced from a single sample in a study of blood T cells in healthy people across ages. The second PCR ran roughly 6 to 11 cycles with a sample-barcoded 5' primer and J-beta primers. Each CDR3 protein gets one entry after TCRdb re-called the 5' RACE reads with MiXCR. The sample lists some 800,000 distinct CDR3 sequences; 44% were seen once. The specimen was blood. The receptors derive from a man aged 55 to 69 in good health.

The chain uses TRBV12-5 and TRBJ1-5; D unclear. The CDR3 has 15 residues. V was clipped by 1 base and J by 6 bases, with 13 bases between them. Germline V gene data show CDR1 as LGHNT and CDR2 as FRNRAP. CDR3: CASGLGVSGSQPQHF. In DNA form, the CDR3 reads TGTGCTAGTGGTTTGGGGGTTTCGGGGAGTCAGCCCCAGCATTTT.

CDR3 coding DNA: TGCGCCAGCACGGAGGCGGGGGCCAATGAGCAGTTCTTC. This sequence encodes CASTEAGANEQFF. The rearrangement links TRBV5-1 to TRBJ2-1, with a weak D call TRBD2 (7 bases). V gave up 6 bases and J gave up 6 bases, with 13 bases separating them. CDR3 length: 13 residues. CDR1 and CDR2 from the germline V gene are SGHRS and YFSETQ.

The chain links TRBV10-3 to TRBJ1-5; no firm D call. V was shortened by 2 bases and J by 7 bases, with 9 bases between the two germline ends. Germline V gene data show CDR1 as ENHRY and CDR2 as SYGVKD. CDR3 length: 13 residues. DNA for the CDR3: TGTGCCATCAGTGAGGGTACAGTACAGCCCCAGCATTTT. As protein: CAISEGTVQPQHF.

The V call is TRBV5-1, the J call TRBJ2-7, with D unclear. The CDR3 totals 15 residues. Between the trimmed V and J ends, which lost 0 bases and 7 bases, there was a span of 17 bases. Germline V gene sequence: CDR1 SGHRS, CDR2 YFSETQ. For the CDR3, the DNA is TGCGCCAGCAGCTTGGCAGGTGCCCCCAACAATGAGCAGTACTTC. This codes for CASSLAGAPNNEQYF.

V usage is TRBV3-1 and J usage is TRBJ1-2, with D uncertain. V lost 1 base to trimming and J lost 8 bases, with 11 bases between them. CDR3 length: 13 residues. Germline CDR1 is LGHDT and CDR2 is YNNKEL (reference sequence). The CDR3 loop is CASSQGSPGGYTF. DNA for the CDR3: TGTGCCAGCAGCCAAGGGTCTCCGGGGGGCTACACCTTC.

The chain combines TRBV20-1 with TRBJ2-5; TRBD2 matches 13 bases. The DNA end lines up better with TRBJ2-1; the J call may be wrong. In germline, CDR1 is DFQATT, CDR2 SNEGSKA (reference sequence). The CDR3 consists of 15 residues. The CDR3: CSVSTSGGFQETQFF. DNA for the CDR3: TGCAGTGTTTCGACTAGCGGGGGGTTTCAAGAGACCCAGTTCTTC.

The V and J genes are TRBV7-8 and TRBJ2-6; D is uncertain. This CDR3 spans 16 amino acids. The V and J ends lost 1 base and 4 bases respectively, with 11 bases between them. Germline V gene data show CDR1 as SGHVS and CDR2 as FQNEAQ. This CDR3 is CASSLDGSTGANVLTF. CDR3 nucleotides: TGTGCCAGCAGCTTAGATGGCAGCACCGGGGCCAACGTCCTGACTTTC.

A remark on this clonotype: At one boundary the junction diverges from the germline segment, which might be a read error. V gene TRBV6-2 or TRBV6-3 combines with J gene TRBJ1-1, with D tentatively TRBD1 (5 bases). From germline, CDR1 is MNHEY and CDR2 SVGEGT. CDR3 length equals 17 residues. The CDR3 nucleotides are TGTGCCAGCAGTTACGCGGAAAGGGGCAGATTGAACACTGGAGCTTTCTTT. Protein product: CASSYAERGRLNTGAFF.

This clonotype was recorded many times. This rearrangement joins TRBV29-1 to TRBJ2-5; D is unresolved. V dropped 3 bases and J dropped 2 bases, with 10 bases sitting between them. This CDR3 contains 13 residues. Germline V lookup: CDR1 SQVTM, CDR2 ANQGSEA. The CDR3, as DNA: TGCAGCGTTGATCGGGTAGGGCAAGAGACCCAGTACTTC. Translated, it gives CSVDRVGQETQYF.

This clonotype was seen only a few times. The genes are TRBV6-2 or TRBV6-3 and TRBJ1-6; no reliable D call. Germline V lookup: CDR1 MNHEY, CDR2 SVGEGT. The V end lost 6 bases, the J end lost 10 bases, and 7 bases lay between the germline ends. The CDR3 has 11 residues. The DNA of the CDR3 is TGTGCCAGCAGCCGCGGGTCACCCCTCCACTTT. This translates into CASSRGSPLHF.